This T cell receptor beta chain was recorded in a study of shared clonotypes between healthy human individuals (dated by TCRdb to 2020 to 2022). Context from the whole study: The cohort included a few men and a couple of women between 18 and 49 years of age. For each donor, three plates each were used for CD4 naive and CD4 memory, two plates were used for CD8 naive, and one plate was used for CD8 memory. Blood TCR repertoires of four to six healthy adults were deeply sequenced to estimate repertoire size and the extent of clonotype sharing between individuals. To increase sequencing depth and limit assay-specific biases, different laboratories used diverse techniques to prepare libraries and sequence TCR repertoires. Per donor, leukapheresis produced somewhere between about 0.94 and 8.9 billion PBMCs.

What the authors observed across the whole study: Pairwise subsampling indicated that sequencing depth was expected to affect the degree of clonotype sharing among donors. Sharing across a few donors was observed for around 5% of naive CD4, 3% to 3.5% of naive CD8, 2% to 2.5% of memory CD4, and around 0.42% of memory CD8 clonotypes. Incomplete sequencing was indicated by rarefaction of sorted-subset datasets, despite the large sequencing depth. Compared with non-shared clonotypes, clonotypes shared by all four sorted-subset donors had higher generation probabilities. Naive subsets generally had larger estimated clonotype richness than memory subsets did. Sampling was restricted to blood, and TCR repertoires in tissues likely differ from the TCR repertoires found in blood. The genetic and exposure-history diversity represented was limited by the small number of donors.

In the case of this clone: The clone's antigen remains unknown. The missing conserved phenylalanine or tryptophan at the end of this CDR3 makes a read error likely.

TCR CDR3 regions were amplified from genomic DNA by multiplex PCR using the deep immunoSEQ assay. Extracted genomic DNA from each cell subset was spread evenly across all wells of several immunoSEQ 96-well plates, with each plate serving as a replicate. For sorted subsets, each replicate PCR was loaded with about 0.2 ug genomic DNA, equivalent to some 31,000 T cell genomes. Purified libraries were measured with a Qubit 3.0 fluorometer, size-checked on a Bioanalyzer 2100, and measured again with the KAPA Library Quantification kit. Every immunoSEQ 96-well plate was sequenced on a dedicated single-read 150-cycle Illumina NextSeq 550 flow cell. As for the original processing: Because the immunoSEQ output included only junctional sequences and no quality scores, the filtering could not be the same as the filtering used for full-length reads. Sequences were annotated with PyIR, a Python wrapper for IgBLAST v1.9, using IMGT germline references to assign V/J genes and CDR3. Reads with weak V/J assignments (E-value above 1e-6), missing CDR3, stop codons, out-of-frame junctions, or ambiguous translated residues were removed. A V3J clonotype was defined by an identical inferred V gene, J gene, and CDR3 amino acid sequence. Percentage overlap between repertoires was calculated by dividing the number of shared unique clonotypes by the size of the smaller repertoire. RTK rarefaction, the Chao1 estimator, and Recon v2.1 estimates of unobserved clonotypes were used to assess repertoire richness. Generation probabilities were computed with OLGA for all TCRbeta clonotypes obtained by the gDNA method from a handful of donors. TCRdb retrieved this table from immuneACCESS and kept in-frame rearrangements only. Not all clones are present; in checked studies, unresolved V genes account for under half, and no reason is known for the remainder. The V and J calls and the clone size are those of that table, but D and trimming were determined from the DNA. The sample includes roughly 1,800,000 clones, with about 95% observed a single time. 1% to 1.5% of the sample lies in the top ten.

Termini included, the CDR3 measures 11 amino acids. The CDR3 DNA has 33 bases and is translated from base 1. A distance of 10 bases separates the germline ends of V and J, which lose 6 bases and 8 bases respectively. As encoded in the germline V gene, CDR1 is MNHEY while CDR2 is SVGAGI. CD8 naive samples were obtained by positive selection for CCR7 among CD45RO-negative cells, yielding a CD45RA+CCR7+ population from which TemRA cells were excluded. The donors were healthy, HIV-negative adults who had no recently reported acute infections or vaccinations. Only Caucasian adults living in Nashville, Tennessee, USA were represented among the donors. After blood collection by leukapheresis, PBMCs were isolated using Ficoll-Histopaque density gradient centrifugation and then cryopreserved in the vapor phase of liquid nitrogen. Purity and quantity of every magnetically sorted T cell population were checked by analytical flow cytometry. Each sorted fraction had its genomic DNA isolated and then quantified by UV absorbance on a Nanodrop 2000c.

The sample consisted of naive CD8+ T cells sorted from blood. In the paper's terms, the cell subset or site label means: CD45RA+CCR7+. The chain joins TRBV6-5 to TRBJ1-1, with no reliable assignment of the D segment. The sequence came from a young man in good health. The CDR3 protein is CASSTGWEAFL. The nucleotides read TGTGCCAGCAGCACCGGCTGGGAAGCTTTCCTT.